Included here is one T cell receptor (beta chain) sequence, with context. Its antigen is not identified. The data were obtained in a study of shared clonotypes between healthy human individuals. Points from the study as a whole: Clonotype sharing among donors was expected to depend on sequencing depth. Some clonotypes were shared by all four sorted-subset donors, while others were not shared. The non-shared ones had lower generation probabilities than the shared ones.

The CDR3 totals 17 residues. V was pared by 3 bases and J by 2 bases, with 21 bases between. Germline loops: CDR1 SGHNT, CDR2 YYREEE (reference sequence). Sequenced by immunoSEQ multiplex PCR; TCRdb stores in-frame clones only, minus some. The sample yields some 2.4 million clones, over 85% seen once. The investigators split CD4+ cells into a CD45RA+ naive subset and a CD45RA-negative memory subset. This chain connects TRBV5-4 to TRBJ2-7; D might be TRBD1 or TRBD2, each matching 5 bases. The receptor's source is a man aged 18-30 years in good health. Some clones in this sample may be carry-over from other donors' samples. What was sequenced was naive CD4+ T cells from PBMCs. Regarding subset: CD45RA+ positively selected. As DNA, the CDR3 is TGTGCCAGCAGCTCAATCTTTATGGGGGAGTCGGCCTACGAGCAGTACTTC. Translating it yields CASSSIFMGESAYEQYF.